This T cell receptor (beta chain) comes out of a study of cytomegalovirus exposure and HLA in healthy donors. In the study overall: It was reported in a later analysis that the same platform had been used for the 90 to 150 validation repertoires as for the roughly 650 first-cohort repertoires.

In the case of this clone: Its antigen remains unidentified.

Study results and limitations: The study designated 164 TCR beta chains cytomegalovirus-associated. Three chains linked to CMV were shown in vitro to be specific for CMV antigens. Most TCR sequences were uncommon, yet certain public TCRs appeared in many donors.

V was pared by 4 bases and J by 6 bases, with 4 bases of the junction left unmatched. The CDR3 loop spans 15 amino acids. Germline loops: CDR1 SGDLS, CDR2 YYNGEE. Produced via immunoSEQ multiplex PCR; TCRdb's table is partial and in-frame only. Of 120,000 or so clones listed, roughly 82% were seen once; the top ten hold about 5.3%. The chain carries TRBV9 and TRBJ2-7, with 16 positions matching TRBD2. The TCR was taken from a man between 18 and 29 years old in good health and CMV-seronegative. The sample taken for sequencing was PBMCs. The CDR3 DNA reads TGTGCCAGCAGCCCGGGACTAGCGGGAGGGGGCGAGCAGTACTTC. It yields the protein CASSPGLAGGGEQYF.